These 23 T cell receptor beta chains were sequenced from one sample in a study of CD8+ T cells in alopecia areata. Reverse transcription of extracted RNA yielded cDNA, which provided the sequencing template. The repertoire was sequenced with immunoSEQ multiplex PCR; TCRdb's copy has only in-frame clones and lacks some. Recorded here are about 270,000 clones, none singletons. Markers including CD4, CD8alpha, NKG2D and NKG2ACE guided sorting of pooled cutaneous lymph node cells. Sequencing was done on a sample of CD4+ T cells sorted from a lymph node. The origin of the receptors is a C3H/HeJ mouse with alopecia areata. The MHC haplotype recorded for the strain is H2-k.

In its sample, this clone was seen a few times. Gene names denote mouse genes. With the read ending 3 residues before the CDR3 end, the germline J gene is used to fill in that end. V usage is TRBV13-1 and J usage is TRBJ1-6; tentative D call: TRBD1 (6 bases). TRBJ1-6 is placed among ORFs of uncertain function. This CDR3 comprises 14 residues. Per the germline V gene, CDR1 is NSHNY and CDR2 is SYGAGN. V dropped 4 bases and J dropped 3 bases, with 8 bases sitting between them. The CDR3 bases that were read are TGTGCCAGCAGTTGGGACAACTATAATTCGCCC. Its translation is CASSWDNYNSP. In full, the CDR3 is CASSWDNYNSPLYF.

This clone came up a few times. The genes and germline here are from mouse. The CDR3 end lies 4 residues beyond the end of the read and is filled in from the germline J gene. V is TRBV1 and J is TRBJ2-3, with TRBD1 identical over 8 bases. The V gene's germline CDR1 is NSQYPW and CDR2 LRSPGD (reference sequence). The CDR3 spans 14 residues. V lost 5 bases to trimming and J lost 2 bases; unmatched junction nucleotides: 3. CDR3 sequence: CTCSPRGLAETLYF. The CDR3 bases that were read are TGCACCTGCAGTCCCAGGGGGCTTGCAGAA.

As for this clone: Given a much more abundant clone one base away, this may be a read error. Here the gene names and germline are mouse. The read gets to within 4 residues of the CDR3 end, and the germline J gene fills in the rest. The chain carries TRBV13-1 and TRBJ2-5, with D maybe TRBD1 (6 bases). Trimming removed 5 bases at V and 0 bases at J, with 7 bases between. CDR1 is NSHNY, CDR2 SYGAGN, per germline. This CDR3 comprises 13 residues. The CDR3 region is CASRDRNQDTQYF. Partial CDR3 DNA: TGTGCCAGCAGGGACAGAAACCAAGAC.

Ten or more counts support this clone. The gene symbols are mouse symbols. The read finishes 4 residues shy of the CDR3 end, and the germline J gene is used to complete it. This sample also contains other DNA sequences that code for the same CDR3. This rearrangement joins TRBV1 to TRBJ2-3; 10 bases line up with TRBD2. This CDR3 region has 16 residues. Germline CDR1 is NSQYPW and CDR2 is LRSPGD (reference sequence). The trim removed 3 bases at V and 0 bases at J, leaving 3 bases unmatched. The covered CDR3 bases are TGCACCTGCAGTGCGGGACTGGGGACTAGTGCAGAA. This gives the protein CTCSAGLGTSAE. The entire CDR3 protein is CTCSAGLGTSAETLYF.

Only a few counts were recorded for this clone. Here the gene names and germline are mouse. Read data end 4 residues before the CDR3 end; the end is taken from the germline J gene. The chain carries TRBV31 and TRBJ2-2, with 11 bases identical to TRBD1. The CDR3 spans 15 residues. Germline CDR1 GKSSPN, CDR2 SITVG. Losses at the gene ends were 2 bases for V and 4 bases for J; bases not matched to a gene: 3. The CDR3 here is CAWSGQGAGTGQLYF. The sequenced part of the CDR3 DNA is TGTGCCTGGAGTGGACAGGGGGCGGGCACCGGG.

In its sample, this clone was seen a few times. The germline and genes are mouse ones. The read stops 4 residues short of the end of the CDR3; the missing end is completed from the germline J gene. The chain couples TRBV5 to TRBJ2-5, with D unresolved. The CDR3 contains 14 residues. Germline V lookup: CDR1 LGHNA, CDR2 YNLKQL (reference sequence). The covered CDR3 bases are TGTGCCAGCAGCCAAGATCCAGGAAAAGAC. Its translation: CASSQDPGKD. The CDR3, in full, reads CASSQDPGKDTQYF.

The sample holds a few counts of this clone. Genes and germline are mouse. The missing CDR3 end, 4 residues past where the read stops, is filled in from the germline J gene. The sample carries other DNA sequences with the same CDR3. This chain joins TRBV5 and TRBJ2-5, with D possibly being TRBD2 (7 bases). Germline V gene lookup returns CDR1 LGHNA and CDR2 YNLKQL (reference sequence). The CDR3 extends over 14 amino acids. The CDR3 protein is CASSQEEGGDTQYF. The DNA read from the CDR3 is TGTGCCAGCAGCCAAGAGGAGGGGGGGGAC.

The sample holds a few counts of this clone. Gene names and germline refer to mouse. The CDR3 is cut off 4 residues early in the read; its end comes from the germline J gene. Other DNA sequences in this specimen translate into the identical CDR3. The chain uses TRBV13-2 and TRBJ2-7, with 8 bases aligning to TRBD2. Germline V gives CDR1 NNHNN, CDR2 SYGAGS (reference sequence). This CDR3 comprises 14 residues. The CDR3 sequence is CASGDALGGYEQYF. The DNA read from the CDR3 is TGTGCCAGCGGTGATGCTCTGGGGGGTTAT.

This clone was seen more than once but under ten times. Gene labels here are mouse ones. The CDR3 extends 3 residues past the end of the read, so its final part is completed from the germline J gene. The chain is built from TRBV13-1 and TRBJ1-6; 10 positions agree with TRBD1. TRBJ1-6 is assigned to the ORF class and has an uncertain function. This CDR3 is built from 15 residues. After removal of 4 bases from V and 8 bases from J, the junction contained 6 bases not matched to a gene. The germline V gene encodes CDR1 NSHNY and CDR2 SYGAGN. CDR3 amino acids: CASSLDRGPDSPLYF. The CDR3 bases that were read are TGTGCCAGCAGTCTAGACAGGGGGCCGGATTCGCCC.

This clone was picked up a small number of times. Gene names denote mouse genes. The read terminates 4 residues ahead of where the CDR3 ends, so the germline J gene completes it. Other DNA sequences from this sample encode an identical CDR3 as well. The chain couples TRBV5 to TRBJ2-1; 9 nucleotides align to TRBD1. Trimming at V came to 3 bases and at J to 0 bases, leaving 0 bases not matched to a gene. The CDR3 has 15 residues. Germline lookup yields CDR1 LGHNA and CDR2 YNLKQL (reference sequence). This CDR3 is CASSQDRGNYAEQFF. The covered CDR3 bases are TGTGCCAGCAGCCAGGACAGGGGTAACTATGCT.

This clone was detected a few times. Gene names refer to mouse genes. The read terminates 4 residues ahead of where the CDR3 ends, so the germline J gene completes it. The sample has other DNA sequences that encode this CDR3 too. The gene calls are TRBV1 and TRBJ1-1; D uncertain. The CDR3 totals 14 residues. Germline V gene lookup returns CDR1 NSQYPW and CDR2 LRSPGD (reference sequence). With 0 bases removed from V and 3 bases from J, the gap between germline ends came to 8 bases. The CDR3 bases that were read are TGCACCTGCAGTGCAGATTTAGGGTACACA. Its protein is CTCSADLGYT. The full CDR3 sequence reads CTCSADLGYTEVFF.

In regard to this clone: Here the gene names and germline are mouse. Read data end 4 residues before the CDR3 end; the end is taken from the germline J gene. Within the sample, other DNA sequences also encode this same CDR3. J is TRBJ2-5 and V is TRBV5; 9 bases align to TRBD2. The CDR3 spans 15 residues. The V gene's germline CDR1 is LGHNA and CDR2 YNLKQL (reference sequence). The junction had 4 bases not matched to a gene; V was cut back by 4 bases and J by 2 bases. The sequenced part of the CDR3 DNA is TGTGCCAGCAGCCCCCCGGGACTGGGCCAAGAC. Its protein is CASSPPGLGQD. The whole CDR3 is CASSPPGLGQDTQYF.

Details on this clone: A much bigger clone sits one base away, suggesting this may be a read error. These gene names are mouse names. Read sequence stops 4 residues before the CDR3 end, and the germline J gene provides the missing end. Other nucleotide sequences from this sample produce the same CDR3. This chain joins TRBV13-1 and TRBJ2-7, with D possibly being TRBD1 (5 bases). CDR1 is NSHNY and CDR2 is SYGAGN in the germline V gene. V was shortened by 3 bases and J by 1 base, with 5 bases between the two germline ends. This CDR3 comprises 12 residues. CDR3: CASSGQSYEQYF. The CDR3 bases that were read are TGTGCCAGCAGTGGACAGTCCTAT.

This clone was seen a handful of times. Mouse names are used for the genes. Other DNA sequences in this sample translate to the same CDR3. CDR3 in amino acids: CTCSADRGFYAEQFF. The CDR3 DNA, read in part, is TGCACCTGCAGTGCAGACAGGGGGTTCTATGCT. The chain has TRBV1 and TRBJ2-1, with TRBD1 identical over 7 bases. Sequencing ends 4 residues short of the CDR3 end; the germline J gene provides the rest. Germline CDR1 and CDR2: NSQYPW and LRSPGD (reference sequence). This CDR3 is built from 15 residues. V lost 0 bases and J lost 3; bases outside the gene matches: 2.

This clone was counted many times. Genes here carry mouse names. The read halts 4 residues ahead of the CDR3 end, with the missing end drawn from the germline J gene. The chain joins TRBV17 to TRBJ2-2; D is uncertain. From germline, CDR1 is MNHDT and CDR2 YYDKIL. The CDR3 sequence is 15 residues long. This CDR3 is CASSRAPRQHGQLYF. The covered CDR3 bases are TGTGCTAGCAGTAGGGCCCCCCGACAACACGGG.

Concerning this clone: Mouse germline and gene names are used. The read finishes 4 residues shy of the CDR3 end, and the germline J gene is used to complete it. The chain employs TRBV31 and TRBJ2-1, with 12 bases matching TRBD2. The CDR3 is 16 amino acids. The V gene's germline CDR1 is GKSSPN and CDR2 SITVG. V was clipped by 1 base and J by 3 bases; unmatched bases: 4. The CDR3 sequence is CAWSPRLGGLYAEQFF. Incomplete CDR3 DNA: TGTGCCTGGAGTCCCAGACTGGGGGGGCTCTATGCT.

Note on this clone: Gene names and germline match the mouse. The observed sequence ends 4 residues before the CDR3 terminus, with the missing tail filled in from the germline J gene. The gene calls are TRBV13-3 and TRBJ2-5; 11 nucleotides agree with TRBD2. J was trimmed by 1 base and V by 0 bases; bases with no gene match: 4. The CDR3 has 17 residues. The V gene's germline CDR1 is NNHDY and CDR2 SYVADS. The CDR3 DNA, read in part, is TGTGCCAGCAGTGATGAACTGGGGGGGCGCGACCAAGAC. Amino acids: CASSDELGGRDQD. The complete CDR3 reads CASSDELGGRDQDTQYF.

This clone has just a few counts. The germline and genes are mouse ones. The read gets to within 4 residues of the CDR3 end, and the germline J gene fills in the rest. The rearrangement joins TRBV1 to TRBJ2-5; D gene unclear. The CDR3 is 14 residues long. The V and J ends lost 1 base and 0 bases respectively, with 5 bases between them. Germline loops: CDR1 NSQYPW, CDR2 LRSPGD (reference sequence). CDR3 bases read: TGCACCTGCAGTGCAGGGGATAACCAAGAC. This gives the protein CTCSAGDNQD. The full CDR3 is CTCSAGDNQDTQYF.

This clone was counted a few times. Mouse names are used for the genes. The sequenced part of the CDR3 DNA is TGTGCCAGCAGTGATAACTGGGGGTTTAGTGCAGAA. This sequence encodes CASSDNWGFSAE. Given in full, the CDR3 is CASSDNWGFSAETLYF. The chain has TRBV13-1 and TRBJ2-3; 8 nucleotides match TRBD2. The read terminates 4 residues ahead of where the CDR3 ends, so the germline J gene completes it. Germline lookup yields CDR1 NSHNY and CDR2 SYGAGN. J lost 0 bases, V lost 1 base, and 4 bases had no gene match. The CDR3 totals 16 residues.

On this clone: Genes and germline come from the mouse. The CDR3 end is not reached by the read, which stops 4 residues before it; the germline J gene fills it in. The chain combines TRBV13-3 with TRBJ1-1; weak D call: TRBD1 (6 bases). The CDR3 is made up of 14 amino acids. The germline CDR1 and CDR2 sequences are NNHDY and SYVADS. V was trimmed by 4 bases and J by 0 bases, leaving 10 bases between them. The part of the CDR3 DNA that was read is TGTGCCAGCAGTAAAGGGGGATCAAACACA. Residues: CASSKGGSNT. The entire CDR3 sequence reads CASSKGGSNTEVFF.

Ten or more counts support this clone. The gene names given are mouse names. The CDR3 goes on 4 residues after the read ends, and that part is filled in from the germline J gene. This chain uses TRBV19 with TRBJ2-4, with 7 bases aligning to TRBD1. The CDR3 has 15 residues. Germline values: CDR1 FNHDT, CDR2 SITEND (reference sequence). J was trimmed by 2 bases and V by 3 bases; bases with no gene match: 6. CDR3 protein: CASSTRGQYQNTLYF. The CDR3 DNA, read in part, is TGTGCCAGCAGTACCCGGGGACAGTATCAAAAC.

This clone was counted between two and nine times. The gene names here belong to mouse. The read terminates 4 residues before the CDR3 end, so the remaining end is supplied by the germline J gene. The chain links TRBV13-1 to TRBJ1-1; 9 bases are shared with TRBD1. The junction had 5 bases not matched to a gene; V was cut back by 1 base and J by 4 bases. This CDR3 comprises 15 residues. Germline V gene data show CDR1 as NSHNY and CDR2 as SYGAGN. CDR3 DNA (partial): TGTGCCAGCAGTGATCCGGGACAGGGAGGCACA. Translation: CASSDPGQGGT. The full CDR3 protein is CASSDPGQGGTEVFF.

Concerning this clone: Genes here carry mouse names. Sequencing ends 4 residues short of the CDR3 end; the germline J gene provides the rest. This sequence joins TRBV13-1 and TRBJ2-1, with D hard to call. Between the trimmed V and J ends, which lost 4 bases and 3 bases, there was a span of 8 bases. The V gene's germline CDR1 is NSHNY and CDR2 SYGAGN. This CDR3 comprises 13 residues. The CDR3 protein is CASSTLSYAEQFF. CDR3 DNA, as far as it was read: TGTGCCAGCAGTACACTGAGCTATGCT.